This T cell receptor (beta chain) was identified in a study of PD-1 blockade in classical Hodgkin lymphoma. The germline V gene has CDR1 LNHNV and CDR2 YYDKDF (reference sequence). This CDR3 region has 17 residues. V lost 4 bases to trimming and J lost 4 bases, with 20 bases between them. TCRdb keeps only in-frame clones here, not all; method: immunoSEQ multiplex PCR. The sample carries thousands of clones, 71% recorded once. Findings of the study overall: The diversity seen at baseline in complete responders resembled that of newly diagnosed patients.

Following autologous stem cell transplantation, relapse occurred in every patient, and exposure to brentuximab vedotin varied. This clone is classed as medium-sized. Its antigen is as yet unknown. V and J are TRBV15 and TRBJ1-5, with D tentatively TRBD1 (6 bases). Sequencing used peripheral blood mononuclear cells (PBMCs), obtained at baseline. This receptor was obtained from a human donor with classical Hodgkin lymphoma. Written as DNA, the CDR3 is TGTGCCACCAGCACTGATACAGGGTTAGTTGGGAATCAGCCCCAGCATTTT. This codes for CATSTDTGLVGNQPQHF.